What follows are 18 T cell receptor beta chains derived from one specimen sequenced in a study of cytomegalovirus exposure and HLA in healthy donors (dated by TCRdb to the late 2010s). The library was made by the immunoSEQ multiplex PCR assay. For the multiplex PCR, a mixture combining 60 forward primers for TCR Vbeta segments and 13 reverse primers for TCR Jbeta segments was used. As stored in TCRdb, this immuneACCESS dataset retains in-frame rearrangements with V and J assigned. A fraction of the clones does not appear; measured against another copy, unresolved V genes explain less than half of the discrepancy, and the remainder lacks a known reason. Within this sample are about 140,000 clones, with roughly 73% of them counted one time only. Approximately 10% of the sample is held by the ten biggest clonotypes. The sample taken for sequencing was PBMCs. These receptors all stem from a man aged 18 to 35 in good health and CMV-seropositive.

The V call is TRBV2, the J call TRBJ2-7; D might be TRBD1 (5 bases). CDR1 and CDR2 from the germline V gene are SNHLY and FYNNEI. This CDR3 has 13 residues. V gave up 5 bases and J gave up 2 bases, with 10 bases separating them. CDR3 bases: TGTGCCAGCAGTCTTAGGGGCCCCTACGAGCAGTACTTC. It encodes CASSLRGPYEQYF. Variable domain in full (rest from reference TRBV2 and TRBJ2-7): EPEVTQTPSHQVTQMGQEVILRCVPISNHLYFYWYRQILGQKVEFLVSFYNNEISEKSEIFDDQFSVERPDGSNFTLKIRSTKLEDSAMYFCASSLRGPYEQYFGPGTRLTVT.

The CDR3 is CASSVEGGRGSGYTF. The CDR3 DNA reads as TGTGCCAGCAGCGTAGAGGGGGGGCGGGGGTCTGGCTACACCTTC. This chain uses TRBV9 with TRBJ1-2; a possible D gene is TRBD1 (6 bases). Per germline, CDR1 SGDLS and CDR2 YYNGEE. The V end lost 0 bases, the J end lost 7 bases, and 16 bases lay between the germline ends. The CDR3 contains 15 residues.

Here the CDR3 DNA reads TGTGCCAGCAGCTACGACATGGGGAACACTGAAGCTTTCTTT. Translation: CASSYDMGNTEAFF. The chain has TRBV11-2 and TRBJ1-1; D remains ambiguous. CDR3 size: 14 residues. Germline CDR1 and CDR2: SGHAT and FQNNGV. V dropped 4 bases and J dropped 1 base, with 10 bases sitting between them.

This rearrangement joins TRBV28 to TRBJ2-7; 10 nucleotides align to TRBD2. Germline V gene sequence: CDR1 MDHEN, CDR2 SYDVKM. The CDR3 runs 16 residues. V lost 4 bases and J lost 0; bases outside the gene matches: 6. This chain's CDR3 is CASSYVSGRVSYEQYF. CDR3 sequence (DNA): TGTGCCAGCAGTTACGTAAGCGGGAGGGTCTCCTACGAGCAGTACTTC.

This clone was counted only a few times. The rearrangement joins TRBV6-5 to TRBJ2-7, with 7 bases matching TRBD1. Per germline, CDR1 MNHEY and CDR2 SVGAGI. This CDR3 comprises 15 residues. V lost 2 bases to trimming and J lost 2 bases; unmatched junction nucleotides: 6. Here the CDR3 reads CASSYEQGFPYEQYF. The CDR3 bases are TGTGCCAGCAGTTACGAACAGGGGTTCCCCTACGAGCAGTACTTC.

This chain connects TRBV6-1 to TRBJ1-1; a weak D match, TRBD1 (6 bases). The CDR3 runs 14 residues. From germline, CDR1 is MNHNS and CDR2 SASEGT. The V end lost 3 bases, the J end lost 5 bases, and 13 bases lay between the germline ends. CDR3 in amino acids: CASSEGAGGTEAFF. The CDR3 coding sequence is TGTGCCAGCAGTGAGGGGGCGGGGGGAACTGAAGCTTTCTTT.

V is TRBV28 and J is TRBJ2-7, with D maybe TRBD1 (7 bases). The germline gives CDR1 MDHEN, CDR2 SYDVKM. The CDR3 is made up of 14 amino acids. The ends were cut back, 4 bases at V and 1 base at J, with 11 bases in the middle. The CDR3, as DNA: TGTGCCAGCAGTTCGACAGGGACTTCCTACGAGCAGTACTTC. This codes for CASSSTGTSYEQYF. Full variable domain (rest looked up from reference TRBV28 and TRBJ2-7): DVKVTQSSRYLVKRTGEKVFLECVQDMDHENMFWYRQDPGLGLRLIYFSYDVKMKEKGDIPEGYSVSREKKERFSLILESASTNQTSMYLCASSSTGTSYEQYFGPGTRLTVT.

This rearrangement joins TRBV15 to TRBJ2-2; TRBD2 matches 9 bases. Germline loops: CDR1 LNHNV, CDR2 YYDKDF (reference sequence). V shed 3 bases and J 6 bases; nucleotides not matched to a gene: 11. The CDR3 totals 17 residues. In nucleotides, the CDR3 is TGTGCCACCAGCAGGTCTAGCGGGACCCTTGGCTCCGGGGAGCTGTTTTTT. Translation gives CATSRSSGTLGSGELFF.

This chain links TRBV10-1 with TRBJ2-7, with 12 bases that match TRBD1. The CDR3 loop spans 14 amino acids. Trimming removed 3 bases from V and 5 bases from J; junction bases left unmatched: 2. CDR1 and CDR2 from the germline V gene are WNHNN and SYGVQD (reference sequence). The CDR3 DNA reads TGCGCCAGCAGTGATGGGACAGGGGGCGACGAGCAGTACTTC. This encodes CASSDGTGGDEQYF.

This clone turned up a few times. This sequence joins TRBV7-9 and TRBJ2-5; D perhaps matches TRBD1 (5 bases). CDR1 and CDR2 (germline): SEHNR, FQNEAQ (reference sequence). With 3 bases removed from V and 7 bases from J, the gap between germline ends came to 15 bases. The CDR3 loop spans 14 amino acids. The CDR3 region is CASSLTDTAGTQYF. The CDR3 bases are TGTGCCAGCAGCTTGACAGACACCGCAGGGACCCAGTACTTC.

This clone was observed a handful of times. The sample has other DNA sequences that encode this CDR3 too. The rearrangement joins TRBV7-9 to TRBJ2-3; TRBD2 matches at 11 bases. CDR1 is SEHNR and CDR2 is FQNEAQ in the germline V gene (reference sequence). This CDR3 has 16 residues. V lost 5 bases to trimming and J lost 0 bases; unmatched junction nucleotides: 4. The CDR3 DNA follows: TGTGCCAGCAGCCTGGGACTAGCGGCTAGCACAGATACGCAGTATTTT. This sequence encodes CASSLGLAASTDTQYF. Variable domain in full (rest from reference TRBV7-9 and TRBJ2-3): DTGVSQNPRHKITKRGQNVTFRCDPISEHNRLYWYRQTLGQGPEFLTYFQNEAQLEKSRLLSDRFSAERPKGSFSTLEIQRTEQGDSAMYLCASSLGLAASTDTQYFGPGTRLTVL.

A few counts support this clone. The chain has TRBV19 and TRBJ1-3; TRBD1 matches at 7 bases. The ends lost 10 bases at V and 4 bases at J; junction bases unmatched: 7. The CDR3 consists of 13 residues. Per germline, CDR1 LNHDA and CDR2 SQIVND (reference sequence). CDR3 sequence (DNA): TGTGCCACCAAGGGGGCTTCGGGAAACACCATATATTTT. Translation gives CATKGASGNTIYF.

The rearrangement uses TRBV2 and TRBJ2-3, with a tentative D call TRBD2 (7 bases). Germline V gene lookup returns CDR1 SNHLY and CDR2 FYNNEI. Deletions cut 6 bases from V and 5 bases from J, with 15 bases between. The CDR3 is 14 residues long. CDR3 nucleotides: TGTGCCAGCAGGCCGCGGGGGCGGGAAGATACGCAGTATTTT. Its translation is CASRPRGREDTQYF.

Written as DNA, the CDR3 is TGTGCCAGCAGCTTAATCGCGGGAGCTGATACGCAGTATTTT. This translates into CASSLIAGADTQYF. The J gene is TRBJ2-3, the V gene TRBV7-9; 7 bases align to TRBD2. V shed 2 bases, J shed 6 bases, and the junction held 5 bases outside the gene matches. Germline CDR1 is SEHNR and CDR2 is FQNEAQ (reference sequence). The CDR3 totals 14 residues.

The chain couples TRBV19 to TRBJ1-2; D remains unclear. V dropped 0 bases and J dropped 5 bases, with 13 bases sitting between them. The CDR3 has 15 amino acids. Germline V gives CDR1 LNHDA, CDR2 SQIVND (reference sequence). Written as DNA, the CDR3 is TGTGCCAGTAGTATAGATCGCCACAGCCCATATGGCTACACCTTC. It specifies CASSIDRHSPYGYTF.

The rearrangement links TRBV2 to TRBJ2-5, with TRBD1 identical over 7 bases. The CDR3 runs to 13 residues. The germline CDR1 and CDR2 sequences are SNHLY and FYNNEI. Germline trimming cut 6 bases from V and 4 bases from J; bases unmatched to any gene: 5. CDR3: CASRQGVGETQYF. CDR3 DNA: TGTGCCAGCAGGCAGGGGGTTGGAGAGACCCAGTACTTC.

V is TRBV6-5 and J is TRBJ1-1; D might be TRBD1 (6 bases). The CDR3 is 13 residues long. Per the germline V gene, CDR1 is MNHEY and CDR2 is SVGAGI. V was trimmed by 6 bases and J by 14 bases, leaving 22 bases between them. As DNA, the CDR3 is TGTGCCAGCAGAAGCGGGACATCAGGACAAAGGTTCTTT. Protein product: CASRSGTSGQRFF.

The chain uses TRBV6-5 and TRBJ1-2, with a weak D call TRBD1 (6 bases). The V gene's germline CDR1 is MNHEY and CDR2 SVGAGI. With 10 bases removed from V and 3 bases from J, the gap between germline ends came to 15 bases. This CDR3 region has 13 residues. The CDR3 DNA reads as TGTGCCACCACGACAGGAAAGCACTATGGCTACACCTTC. Its protein is CATTTGKHYGYTF.